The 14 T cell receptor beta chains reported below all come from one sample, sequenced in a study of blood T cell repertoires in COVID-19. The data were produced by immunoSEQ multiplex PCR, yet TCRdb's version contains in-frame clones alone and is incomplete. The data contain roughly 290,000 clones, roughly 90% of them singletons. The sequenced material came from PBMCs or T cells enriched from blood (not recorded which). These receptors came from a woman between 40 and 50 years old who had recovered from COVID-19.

CDR3 sequence: CASSPGETQYF. As DNA, the CDR3 is TGTGCCAGCAGCCCCGGAGAGACCCAGTACTTC. The chain has TRBV7-9 and TRBJ2-5; D not resolved. Germline V gene lookup returns CDR1 SEHNR and CDR2 FQNEAQ (reference sequence). This CDR3 is built from 11 residues. The ends were cut back, 5 bases at V and 4 bases at J, with 5 bases in the middle.

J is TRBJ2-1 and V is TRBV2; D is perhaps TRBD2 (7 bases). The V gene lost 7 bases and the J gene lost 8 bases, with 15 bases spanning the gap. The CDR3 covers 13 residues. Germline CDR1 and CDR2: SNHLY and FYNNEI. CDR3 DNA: TGTGCCAGCAATAAAAGGGGGGGGGATGAGCAGTTCTTC. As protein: CASNKRGGDEQFF.

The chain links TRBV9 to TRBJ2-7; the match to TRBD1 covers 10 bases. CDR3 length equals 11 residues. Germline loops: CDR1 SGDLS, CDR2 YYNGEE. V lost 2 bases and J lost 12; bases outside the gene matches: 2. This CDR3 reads CASSVTGGLYF. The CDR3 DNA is TGTGCCAGCAGCGTGACAGGGGGCTTGTACTTC.

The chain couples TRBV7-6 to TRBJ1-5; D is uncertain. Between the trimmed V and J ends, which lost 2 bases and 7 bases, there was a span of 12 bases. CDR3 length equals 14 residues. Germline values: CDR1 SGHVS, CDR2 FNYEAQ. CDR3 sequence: CASSLSLSGQPQHF. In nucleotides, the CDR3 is TGTGCCAGCAGCTTATCTTTGTCGGGACAGCCCCAGCATTTT.

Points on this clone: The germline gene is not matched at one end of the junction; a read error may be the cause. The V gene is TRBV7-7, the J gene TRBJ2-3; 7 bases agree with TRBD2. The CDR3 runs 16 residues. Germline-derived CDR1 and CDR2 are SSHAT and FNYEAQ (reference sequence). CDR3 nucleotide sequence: TGTGCTAGCAGCTTAGGGGCAGCGGGGAGCACAGATACGCAGTATTTT. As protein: CASSLGAAGSTDTQYF.

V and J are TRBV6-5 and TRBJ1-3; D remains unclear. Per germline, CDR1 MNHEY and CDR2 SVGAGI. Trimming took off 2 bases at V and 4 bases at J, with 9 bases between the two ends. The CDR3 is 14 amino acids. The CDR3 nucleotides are TGTGCCAGCAGTTACCAGGCACGGGGAAACACCATATATTTT. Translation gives CASSYQARGNTIYF.

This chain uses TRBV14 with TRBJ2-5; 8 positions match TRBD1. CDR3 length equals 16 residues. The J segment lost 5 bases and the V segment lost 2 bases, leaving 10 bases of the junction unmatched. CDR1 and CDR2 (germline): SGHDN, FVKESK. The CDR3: CASSQFRGRDLETQYF. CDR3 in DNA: TGTGCCAGCAGCCAATTCAGGGGGCGGGACCTTGAGACCCAGTACTTC.

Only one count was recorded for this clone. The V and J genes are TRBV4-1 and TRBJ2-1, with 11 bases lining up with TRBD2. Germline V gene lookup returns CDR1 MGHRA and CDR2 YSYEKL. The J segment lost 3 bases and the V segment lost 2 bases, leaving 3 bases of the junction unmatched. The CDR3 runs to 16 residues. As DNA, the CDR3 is TGCGCCAGCAGCCAACTAGCGGGGGGACTCTACAATGAGCAGTTCTTC. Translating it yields CASSQLAGGLYNEQFF.

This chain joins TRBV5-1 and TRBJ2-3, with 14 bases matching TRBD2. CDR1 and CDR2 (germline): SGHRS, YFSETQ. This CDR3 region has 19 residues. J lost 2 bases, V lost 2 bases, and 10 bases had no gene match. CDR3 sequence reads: CASSFGLAGGPSTTDTQYF. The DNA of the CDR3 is TGCGCCAGCAGCTTCGGACTAGCGGGGGGACCCTCGACCACAGATACGCAGTATTTT.

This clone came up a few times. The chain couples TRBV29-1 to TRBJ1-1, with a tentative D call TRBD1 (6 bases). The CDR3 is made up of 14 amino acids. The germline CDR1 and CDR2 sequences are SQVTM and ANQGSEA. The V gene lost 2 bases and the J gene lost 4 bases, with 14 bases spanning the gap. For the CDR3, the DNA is TGCAGCGTTGAATGGGGGGGGCGAGGCACTGAAGCTTTCTTT. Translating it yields CSVEWGGRGTEAFF.

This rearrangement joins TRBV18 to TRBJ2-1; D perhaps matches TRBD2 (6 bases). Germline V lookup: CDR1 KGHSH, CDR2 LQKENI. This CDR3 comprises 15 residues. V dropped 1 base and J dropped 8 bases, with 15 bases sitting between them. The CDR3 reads CASSPRTGAGDEQFF. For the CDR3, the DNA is TGTGCCAGCTCACCACGAACGGGAGCTGGAGATGAGCAGTTCTTC.

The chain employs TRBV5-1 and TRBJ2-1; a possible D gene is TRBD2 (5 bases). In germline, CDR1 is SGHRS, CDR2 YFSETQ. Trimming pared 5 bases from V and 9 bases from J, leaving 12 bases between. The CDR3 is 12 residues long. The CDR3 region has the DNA TGCGCCAGCAGTCCTAGCCGACTTGAGCAGTTCTTC. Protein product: CASSPSRLEQFF.

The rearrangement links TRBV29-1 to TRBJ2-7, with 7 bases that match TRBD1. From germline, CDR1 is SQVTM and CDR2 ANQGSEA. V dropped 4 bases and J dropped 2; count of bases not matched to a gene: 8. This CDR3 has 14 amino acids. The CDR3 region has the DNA TGCAGCGTTGCGGTAGGACAGGACCCCTACGAGCAGTACTTC. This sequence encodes CSVAVGQDPYEQYF.

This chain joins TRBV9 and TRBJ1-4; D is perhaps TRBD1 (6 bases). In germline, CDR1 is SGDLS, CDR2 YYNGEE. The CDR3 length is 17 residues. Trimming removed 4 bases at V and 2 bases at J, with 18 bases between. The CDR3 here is CASSLLGASTTNEKLFF. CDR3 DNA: TGTGCCAGCAGCCTTCTGGGGGCCTCGACCACTAATGAAAAACTGTTTTTT.